The 15 T cell receptor beta chains in this list originate from one sample, sequenced in a study of blood T cell repertoires in COVID-19. Clones were read by immunoSEQ multiplex PCR, and TCRdb kept only the in-frame ones, dropping some. The data show 150,000 to 200,000 clones, 70% to 80% seen once. The sequenced material came from peripheral blood. The receptors here all came from a woman between 40 and 55 years old with COVID-19, enrolled during active disease.

The chain recombines TRBV3-1 (or the pseudogene TRBV3-2) with TRBJ2-2, with 9 bases fitting TRBD2. The junction had 5 bases not matched to a gene; V was cut back by 4 bases and J by 2 bases. The CDR3 contains 16 residues. Germline V gene data show CDR1 as LGHDT and CDR2 as YNNKEL (reference sequence). CDR3 amino acids: CASSRRLADNTGELFF. CDR3 nucleotide sequence: TGTGCCAGCAGCCGAAGACTAGCGGATAACACCGGGGAGCTGTTTTTT.

In regard to this clone: This clone may be a read error of a much larger clone one base away. The chain joins TRBV20-1 to TRBJ2-3; D gene uncertain. Per germline, CDR1 DFQATT and CDR2 SNEGSKA (reference sequence). Trimming pared 7 bases from V and 0 bases from J, leaving 5 bases between. The CDR3 consists of 11 residues. The CDR3 region is CSGSSTDTQYF. The DNA for the CDR3 is TGCAGTGGTTCTAGCACAGATACGCAGTATTTT.

This clone was observed a few times. The J gene is TRBJ2-7, the V gene TRBV4-2; the match to TRBD2 covers 7 bases. Germline CDR1 reads LGHNA; CDR2 reads YNFKEQ. Trimming cost V 0 bases and J 4 bases; bases outside gene matches: 6. This CDR3 comprises 15 residues. The CDR3 is CASSQDSGTIYEQYF. The CDR3 nucleotides are TGTGCCAGCAGCCAAGATTCGGGGACTATTTACGAGCAGTACTTC.

The chain couples TRBV2 to TRBJ1-3, with D possibly matching TRBD1 (5 bases). The CDR3 sequence is 14 residues long. V dropped 6 bases and J dropped 0 bases, with 9 bases sitting between them. Germline-derived CDR1 and CDR2 are SNHLY and FYNNEI. The CDR3 DNA follows: TGTGCCAGCAGGGCACAGGTCTCTGGAAACACCATATATTTT. Its protein is CASRAQVSGNTIYF. Full variable domain (outside the CDR3, taken from reference TRBV2 and TRBJ1-3): EPEVTQTPSHQVTQMGQEVILRCVPISNHLYFYWYRQILGQKVEFLVSFYNNEISEKSEIFDDQFSVERPDGSNFTLKIRSTKLEDSAMYFCASRAQVSGNTIYFGEGSWLTVV.

This sequence joins TRBV19 and TRBJ1-1; D is unclear. The length of the CDR3 is 13 residues. Germline CDR1 reads LNHDA; CDR2 reads SQIVND (reference sequence). V was pared by 0 bases and J by 5 bases, with 7 bases between. CDR3 nucleotide sequence: TGTGCCAGTAGTATAGATCCGCGGACTGAAGCTTTCTTT. Protein: CASSIDPRTEAFF. The whole variable domain, filled in from reference TRBV19 and TRBJ1-1, reads DGGITQSPKYLFRKEGQNVTLSCEQNLNHDAMYWYRQDPGQGLRLIYYSQIVNDFQKGDIAEGYSVSREKKESFPLTVTSAQKNPTAFYLCASSIDPRTEAFFGQGTRLTVV.

V gene TRBV7-2 combines with J gene TRBJ2-1; 10 bases are shared with TRBD2. The CDR3 runs to 14 residues. J lost 9 bases, V lost 7 bases, and 9 bases had no gene match. CDR1 and CDR2 (germline): SGHTA, FQGNSA. This CDR3 reads CASTLAGGNGEQFF. CDR3 coding DNA: TGTGCCAGCACTTTAGCGGGAGGAAATGGTGAGCAGTTCTTC.

The rearrangement links TRBV30 to TRBJ1-3; D gene ambiguous. This CDR3 is 14 amino acids long. CDR1 is GTSNPN and CDR2 is SVGIG in the germline V gene (reference sequence). V was shortened by 0 bases and J by 3 bases, with 9 bases between the two germline ends. CDR3 DNA sequence: TGTGCCTGGAGTGTTGACAAAAATGGAAACACCATATATTTT. It translates to CAWSVDKNGNTIYF.

The chain uses TRBV10-3 and TRBJ2-7; D is perhaps TRBD2 (6 bases). CDR3 length: 14 residues. The germline V gene encodes CDR1 ENHRY and CDR2 SYGVKD. V was pared by 5 bases and J by 2 bases, with 13 bases between. Here the CDR3 DNA reads TGTGCCATCAGTTCCGGGAGACTCCCCTACGAGCAGTACTTC. Protein sequence: CAISSGRLPYEQYF.

This chain joins TRBV6-2 or TRBV6-3 and TRBJ2-4; no firm D call. Germline V gives CDR1 MNHEY, CDR2 SVGEGT. The CDR3 runs 11 residues. Trimming removed 4 bases from V and 6 bases from J, with 4 bases in between. The CDR3 nucleotides read TGTGCCAGCAGTTCCAGAAACATTCAGTACTTC. Amino acid sequence: CASSSRNIQYF.

CDR3 amino acids: CAWDPSGPTDTQYF. The DNA for the CDR3 is TGTGCCTGGGACCCTAGCGGTCCCACAGATACGCAGTATTTT. The chain is built from TRBV30 and TRBJ2-3, with TRBD2 identical over 7 bases. Germline-derived CDR1 and CDR2 are GTSNPN and SVGIG (reference sequence). CDR3 length equals 14 residues. The ends lost 5 bases at V and 2 bases at J; junction bases unmatched: 7.

This clone appeared a few times. The chain joins TRBV28 to TRBJ1-1; D is possibly TRBD1 (6 bases). CDR1 and CDR2 from the germline V gene are MDHEN and SYDVKM. V lost 5 bases, J lost 1 base, and 11 bases lay in between. This CDR3 comprises 14 residues. Written as DNA, the CDR3 is TGTGCCAGCAGTAGGGGGTTCGGGAACACTGAAGCTTTCTTT. This sequence encodes CASSRGFGNTEAFF.

The genes are TRBV27 and TRBJ2-6, with 12 bases aligning to TRBD1. The CDR3 has 15 amino acids. V lost 8 bases and J lost 6; bases outside the gene matches: 5. CDR1 MNHEY and CDR2 SMNVEV come from the germline V gene (reference sequence). CDR3 sequence reads: CASRDRGRVANVLTF. CDR3 DNA: TGTGCCAGCCGGGACAGGGGGCGCGTGGCCAACGTCCTGACTTTC.

The rearrangement joins TRBV5-4 to TRBJ1-1; D gene uncertain. From germline, CDR1 is SGHNT and CDR2 YYREEE (reference sequence). V shed 2 bases and J shed 7 bases, with 15 bases lying between them. This CDR3 has 14 residues. CDR3 region: CASSLAGVGSEAFF. The CDR3 region has the DNA TGTGCCAGCAGCTTAGCAGGTGTCGGTAGTGAAGCTTTCTTT.

The V gene is TRBV7-8, the J gene TRBJ2-5, with 9 bases fitting TRBD2. The CDR3 sequence is 17 residues long. The J segment lost 5 bases and the V segment lost 3 bases, leaving 13 bases of the junction unmatched. Germline V gene data show CDR1 as SGHVS and CDR2 as FQNEAQ. Here the CDR3 DNA reads TGTGCCAGCAGCTTGAGCTTAGGACTAGCGCTTAAGGAGACCCAGTACTTC. Translation: CASSLSLGLALKETQYF.

This clone was counted only a few times. This sequence joins TRBV4-3 and TRBJ1-5; tentatively, D is TRBD1 (5 bases). In germline, CDR1 is LGHNA, CDR2 YSLEER. The CDR3 loop spans 16 amino acids. Trimming shortened V by 4 bases and J by 1 base, and 14 bases separated the two germline ends. CDR3 protein: CASSPGDWRSNQPQHF. The DNA for the CDR3 is TGCGCCAGCAGCCCGGGGGATTGGCGAAGCAATCAGCCCCAGCATTTT.